This T cell receptor beta chain was retrieved from a study of T cell responses to AZD1222 COVID-19 vaccine. General study findings and limits: Baseline seropositivity characterized only six or seven AZD1222 recipients. No day 14 peak samples; only post-peak repertoires were characterized. Elevations in Spike-specific TCR breadth and depth followed administration of two AZD1222 doses. As reported, nearly half of all spike-specific TCRs target variant regions that are unmutated.

CDR1 and CDR2 from the germline V gene are LNHDA and SQIVND (reference sequence). Trimming removed 7 bases from V and 3 bases from J; junction bases left unmatched: 7. The CDR3 has 15 residues. Concerning this clone itself: Its matching antigen is unknown.

The data were produced by immunoSEQ multiplex PCR, yet TCRdb's version contains in-frame clones alone and is incomplete. The sample carries approximately 70,000 clones, about nine tenths recorded once. V and J are TRBV19 and TRBJ1-5; 9 nucleotides line up with TRBD1. The clonotype comes from an adult in good health. The material was peripheral blood, obtained on day 0 of AZD1222 vaccination. The CDR3, as DNA: TGTGCCAGTACCTACCGGGACAGGGCCAATCAGCCCCAGCATTTT. Its translation is CASTYRDRANQPQHF.